These 18 T cell receptor beta chains came from one sample sequenced in a study of cytomegalovirus exposure and HLA in healthy donors. PCR was performed using 60 Vbeta and 13 Jbeta primers. Some clones are missing from TCRdb's copy, which holds only in-frame ones; the method was immunoSEQ multiplex PCR. This sample's clone table lists fewer than 200,000 clones. The sample consisted of PBMCs. Receptors were obtained from a young man in good health and CMV-seronegative.

The V gene is TRBV5-1, the J gene TRBJ2-2, with D possibly TRBD1 on 6 matching bases. Trimming removed 0 bases from V and 6 bases from J, with 9 bases in between. CDR3 size: 14 residues. Germline values: CDR1 SGHRS, CDR2 YFSETQ. In nucleotides, the CDR3 is TGCGCCAGCAGCTTGGCACCAGGGGCCGGGGAGCTGTTTTTT. Translated, it gives CASSLAPGAGELFF.

This chain links TRBV6-5 with TRBJ1-2, with TRBD1 matching over 8 bases. The V and J ends lost 6 bases and 4 bases, in that order; junction bases with no gene match: 10. CDR1 and CDR2 (germline): MNHEY, SVGAGI. The length of the CDR3 is 15 residues. The DNA for the CDR3 is TGTGCCAGCAGAAACTCAGGGGGCTCGGTCTATGGCTACACCTTC. Protein sequence: CASRNSGGSVYGYTF.

CDR3 amino acids: CASSLSRDRDTDTQYF. CDR3 bases: TGTGCCAGCAGCTTAAGCCGGGACAGGGACACAGATACGCAGTATTTT. The rearrangement links TRBV11-2 to TRBJ2-3; TRBD1 matches 9 bases. Germline trimming cut 2 bases from V and 2 bases from J; bases unmatched to any gene: 5. Germline V gene sequence: CDR1 SGHAT, CDR2 FQNNGV. There are 16 residues in the CDR3. The full variable domain, rest sourced from reference TRBV11-2 and TRBJ2-3, is EAGVAQSPRYKIIEKRQSVAFWCNPISGHATLYWYQQILGQGPKLLIQFQNNGVVDDSQLPKDRFSAERLKGVDSTLKIQPAKLEDSAVYLCASSLSRDRDTDTQYFGPGTRLTVL.

The rearrangement joins TRBV5-4 to TRBJ2-7, with D possibly being TRBD1 (6 bases). Trimming took off 1 base at V and 5 bases at J, with 7 bases between the two ends. This CDR3 has 12 amino acids. Germline CDR1 SGHNT, CDR2 YYREEE (reference sequence). Written as DNA, the CDR3 is TGTGCCAGCAGCTTGACAGGGAACGAGCAGTACTTC. Translated: CASSLTGNEQYF.

The chain carries TRBV28 and TRBJ2-1; perhaps TRBD2 as D (6 bases). This CDR3 comprises 15 residues. V lost 2 bases to trimming and J lost 10 bases, with 18 bases between them. Germline CDR1 and CDR2: MDHEN and SYDVKM. The CDR3, as DNA: TGTGCCAGCAGTTTAATGGGGACTCGGGGTAGAGAGCAGTTCTTC. Its protein product is CASSLMGTRGREQFF. Full variable domain (rest looked up from reference TRBV28 and TRBJ2-1): DVKVTQSSRYLVKRTGEKVFLECVQDMDHENMFWYRQDPGLGLRLIYFSYDVKMKEKGDIPEGYSVSREKKERFSLILESASTNQTSMYLCASSLMGTRGREQFFGPGTRLTVL.

The chain joins TRBV5-1 to TRBJ1-5; TRBD1 is a possible D gene (6 bases). CDR1 SGHRS and CDR2 YFSETQ come from the germline V gene. This CDR3 is 14 amino acids long. Trimming shortened V by 0 bases and J by 5 bases, and 9 bases separated the two germline ends. The CDR3, as DNA: TGCGCCAGCAGCTTGGAGGGGGGGGATCAGCCCCAGCATTTT. Translated: CASSLEGGDQPQHF.

The genes are TRBV7-9 and TRBJ1-5, with D unresolved. Germline loops: CDR1 SEHNR, CDR2 FQNEAQ (reference sequence). The germline V and J ends were trimmed by 3 bases and 0 bases, with 6 bases remaining between them. The CDR3 runs 14 residues. In DNA, the CDR3 is TGTGCCAGCAGCTTTGAGTATAGCAATCAGCCCCAGCATTTT. Residues: CASSFEYSNQPQHF.

CDR3 residues: CASSRDTWDTGELFF. CDR3 DNA: TGCGCCAGCAGCCGGGACACTTGGGACACCGGGGAGCTGTTTTTT. The chain joins TRBV5-1 to TRBJ2-2; tentatively, D is TRBD1 (6 bases). The germline V and J ends were trimmed by 4 bases and 3 bases, with 13 bases remaining between them. The CDR3 runs 15 residues. CDR1 is SGHRS, CDR2 YFSETQ, per germline.

The CDR3 sequence is CAWRPASGTQYF. The CDR3 bases are TGTGCCTGGAGGCCGGCGTCGGGTACGCAGTATTTT. The chain employs TRBV30 and TRBJ2-3; D gene ambiguous. Germline-derived CDR1 and CDR2 are GTSNPN and SVGIG (reference sequence). This CDR3 is 12 amino acids long. Trimming removed 3 bases at V and 8 bases at J, with 12 bases between.

The chain has TRBV14 and TRBJ2-5; TRBD2 matches 8 bases. With V trimmed by 0 bases and J by 0 bases, 9 bases remained unmatched. This CDR3 region has 18 residues. Germline V gene data show CDR1 as SGHDN and CDR2 as FVKESK. CDR3 in amino acids: CASSQDFSGANDQETQYF. As DNA, the CDR3 is TGTGCCAGCAGCCAAGATTTTAGCGGGGCAAACGACCAAGAGACCCAGTACTTC.

The V gene is TRBV27, the J gene TRBJ2-5, with TRBD1 identical over 7 bases. Germline assignment: CDR1 MNHEY and CDR2 SMNVEV (reference sequence). This CDR3 is built from 17 residues. The V and J ends lost 0 bases and 5 bases, in that order; junction bases with no gene match: 12. For the CDR3, the DNA is TGTGCCAGCAGTTTATCCTCAGGGTCGACAGGGCGGGAGACCCAGTACTTC. Translation gives CASSLSSGSTGRETQYF.

The J gene is TRBJ2-7, the V gene TRBV28, with TRBD2 matching 8 bases. This CDR3 has 14 amino acids. CDR1 and CDR2 (germline): MDHEN, SYDVKM. The J segment lost 3 bases and the V segment lost 2 bases, leaving 3 bases of the junction unmatched. CDR3 coding DNA: TGTGCCAGCAGTTTAGTAGCGGGACGCTACGAGCAGTACTTC. This codes for CASSLVAGRYEQYF. The variable domain in full, with the rest retrieved from reference TRBV28 and TRBJ2-7, is DVKVTQSSRYLVKRTGEKVFLECVQDMDHENMFWYRQDPGLGLRLIYFSYDVKMKEKGDIPEGYSVSREKKERFSLILESASTNQTSMYLCASSLVAGRYEQYFGPGTRLTVT.

The V and J genes are TRBV7-8 and TRBJ2-7; weak D call: TRBD2 (5 bases). CDR1 is SGHVS, CDR2 FQNEAQ, per germline. CDR3 length: 12 residues. V was cut by 5 bases and J by 4 bases, with 9 bases left in between. The CDR3 reads CASSRTFYEQYF. The CDR3 DNA is TGTGCCAGCAGCCGGACTTTTTACGAGCAGTACTTC. The full variable domain, with the rest looked up from reference TRBV7-8 and TRBJ2-7, is GAGVSQSPRYKVAKRGQDVALRCDPISGHVSLFWYQQALGQGPEFLTYFQNEAQLDKSGLPSDRFFAERPEGSVSTLKIQRTQQEDSAVYLCASSRTFYEQYFGPGTRLTVT.

The chain uses TRBV29-1 and TRBJ1-2; 8 bases are a match to TRBD1. Losses at the gene ends were 6 bases for V and 7 bases for J; bases not matched to a gene: 16. Germline V gene lookup returns CDR1 SQVTM and CDR2 ANQGSEA. The CDR3 has 15 residues. CDR3 in amino acids: CSVEIFNPGGRGYTF. CDR3 nucleotides: TGCAGCGTCGAAATTTTCAACCCAGGGGGCCGTGGCTACACCTTC.

The gene calls are TRBV5-1 and TRBJ2-1; a weak D match, TRBD1 (5 bases). Germline V CDR1 and CDR2: SGHRS, YFSETQ. The CDR3 extends over 14 amino acids. V gave up 1 base and J gave up 6 bases, with 11 bases separating them. The CDR3 spells CASSLLGQTNEQFF. For the CDR3, the DNA is TGCGCCAGCAGCTTGCTGGGGCAGACCAATGAGCAGTTCTTC.

Comment on this clone: Other DNA sequences in the sample encode the same CDR3. The gene calls are TRBV2 and TRBJ1-1; the match to TRBD1 covers 8 bases. This CDR3 is 13 amino acids long. CDR1 and CDR2 from the germline V gene are SNHLY and FYNNEI. After removal of 6 bases from V and 1 base from J, the junction contained 1 base not matched to a gene. In nucleotides, the CDR3 is TGTGCCAGCAGCGGACAGGGGAACACTGAAGCTTTCTTT. Encoded protein: CASSGQGNTEAFF.

The V gene is TRBV13, the J gene TRBJ2-7; D is ambiguous. The CDR3 is 13 residues long. V was cut by 4 bases and J by 9 bases, with 16 bases left in between. CDR1 is PRHDT, CDR2 FYEKMQ, per germline (reference sequence). CDR3: CASSSSGARGQYF. CDR3 DNA sequence: TGTGCCAGCAGCTCCTCTGGCGCCCGAGGGCAGTACTTC.

The J gene is TRBJ2-5, the V gene TRBV18, with TRBD1 identical over 9 bases. The tail of the sequence fits TRBJ2-7 better, so the J call may be wrong. This CDR3 spans 18 amino acids. Germline lookup yields CDR1 KGHSH and CDR2 LQKENI. The CDR3 reads CASSPPPPGGQGSYEQYF. Here the CDR3 DNA reads TGTGCCAGCTCACCACCACCACCCGGGGGACAGGGCTCCTACGAGCAGTACTTC.